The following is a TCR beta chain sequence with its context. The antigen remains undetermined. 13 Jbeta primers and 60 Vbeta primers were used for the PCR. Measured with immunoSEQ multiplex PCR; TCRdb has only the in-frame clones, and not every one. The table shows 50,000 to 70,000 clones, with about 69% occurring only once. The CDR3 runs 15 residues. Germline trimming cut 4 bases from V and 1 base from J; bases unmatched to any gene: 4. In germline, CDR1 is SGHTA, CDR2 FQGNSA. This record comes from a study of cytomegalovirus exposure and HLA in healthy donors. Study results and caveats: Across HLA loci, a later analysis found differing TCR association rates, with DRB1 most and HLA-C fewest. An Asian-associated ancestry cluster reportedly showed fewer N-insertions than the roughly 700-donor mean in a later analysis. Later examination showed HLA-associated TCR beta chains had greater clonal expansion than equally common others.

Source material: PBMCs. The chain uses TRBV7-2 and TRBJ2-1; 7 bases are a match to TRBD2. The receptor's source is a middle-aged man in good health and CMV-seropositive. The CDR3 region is CASSSSSGSYNEQFF. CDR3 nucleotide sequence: TGTGCCAGCAGCTCCTCTAGCGGTTCCTACAATGAGCAGTTCTTC. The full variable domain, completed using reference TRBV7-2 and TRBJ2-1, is GAGVSQSPSNKVTEKGKDVELRCDPISGHTALYWYRQSLGQGLEFLIYFQGNSAPDKSGLPSDRFSAERTGGSVSTLTIQRTQQEDSAVYLCASSSSSGSYNEQFFGPGTRLTVL.